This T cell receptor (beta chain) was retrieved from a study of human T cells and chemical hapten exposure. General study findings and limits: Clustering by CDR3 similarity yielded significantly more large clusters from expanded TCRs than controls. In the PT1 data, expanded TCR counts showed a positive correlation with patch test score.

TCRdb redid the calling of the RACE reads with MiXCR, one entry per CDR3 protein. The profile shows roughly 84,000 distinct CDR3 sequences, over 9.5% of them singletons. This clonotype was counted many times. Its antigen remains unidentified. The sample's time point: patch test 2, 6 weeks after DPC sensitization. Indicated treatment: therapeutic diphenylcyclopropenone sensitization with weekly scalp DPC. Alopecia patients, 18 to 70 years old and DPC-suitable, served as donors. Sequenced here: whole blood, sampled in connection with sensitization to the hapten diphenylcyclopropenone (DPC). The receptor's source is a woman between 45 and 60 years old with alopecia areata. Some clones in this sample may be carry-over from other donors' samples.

The CDR3 sequence is CASSQNQGYEQFF. The CDR3 nucleotides read TGTGCCAGCAGCCAAAACCAGGGGTATGAGCAGTTCTTC. The chain carries TRBV3-1 and TRBJ2-1, with D possibly TRBD1 on 6 matching bases. CDR3 length: 13 residues. In germline, CDR1 is LGHDT, CDR2 YNNKEL (reference sequence). Trimming shortened V by 2 bases and J by 8 bases, and 10 bases separated the two germline ends.